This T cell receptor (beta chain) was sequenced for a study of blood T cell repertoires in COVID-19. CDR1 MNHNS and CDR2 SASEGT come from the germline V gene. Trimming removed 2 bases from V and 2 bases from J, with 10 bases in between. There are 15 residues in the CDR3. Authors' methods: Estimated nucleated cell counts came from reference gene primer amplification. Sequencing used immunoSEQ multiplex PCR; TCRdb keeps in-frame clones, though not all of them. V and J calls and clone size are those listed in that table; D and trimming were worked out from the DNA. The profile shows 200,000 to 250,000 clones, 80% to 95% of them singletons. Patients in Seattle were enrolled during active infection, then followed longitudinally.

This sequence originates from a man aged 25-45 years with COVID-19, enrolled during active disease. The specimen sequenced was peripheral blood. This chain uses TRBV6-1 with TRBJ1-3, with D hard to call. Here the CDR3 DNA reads TGTGCCAGCAGTGAAAAAACAGCTACTGGAAACACCATATATTTT. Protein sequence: CASSEKTATGNTIYF.